This T cell receptor beta chain was sequenced for a study of Graves' ophthalmopathy and Graves' hyperthyroidism. Study background: The authors collected peripheral blood at initial diagnosis, before any treatment.

V dropped 4 bases and J dropped 7 bases, with 13 bases sitting between them. This CDR3 comprises 13 residues. Germline V gene data show CDR1 as SEHNR and CDR2 as FQNEAQ (reference sequence). This clonotype appeared a few times. Transcripts of RNA were the source for amplifying TCR beta CDR3 regions. HTBI primers primed a first-round RT-PCR, and a second-round multiplex PCR followed. One entry per CDR3 protein results from TCRdb running MiXCR on the multiplex PCR reads. The sample has 740,000 or so distinct CDR3 sequences, approximately 40% seen once. Clinicians diagnosed using symptoms, serum thyroxine, TRAb, thyroid ultrasound and orbital computed tomography.

The sequence derives from an adult man with Graves' ophthalmopathy. The source material was peripheral blood. The rearrangement links TRBV7-9 to TRBJ1-1; D call uncertain. The CDR3 region has the DNA TGTGCCAGCAGCTCCGTTCTAAAAGATGAAGCTTTCTTT. This codes for CASSSVLKDEAFF.